This T cell receptor beta chain was retrieved from a study of T cells in narcolepsy. The ends lost 2 bases at V and 3 bases at J; junction bases unmatched: 7. CDR1 and CDR2 (germline): MGHDK, SYGVNS. The CDR3 runs to 18 residues. Study conclusions and caveats: Same-patient CSF and blood CD4+ T cell clonotypes included HCRT-specific and TRIB2-specific autoreactive ones. Reportedly, autoreactive clonotypes were serially detected in patients' blood but not controls'.

Some clones are missing from TCRdb's copy, which holds only in-frame ones; the method was immunoSEQ multiplex PCR. The sample yields 30,000 to 40,000 clones, roughly 80% seen once. A note on this clone: Its target is unknown.

This rearrangement joins TRBV25-1 to TRBJ2-3; 14 bases map to TRBD2. The sequenced material came from CD45RA- memory CD4+ T cells from PBMCs. This sequence was found in a human donor with narcolepsy. The CDR3 nucleotides read TGTGCCAGCAGTGAACCGGCCCGGACTAGCGGGAGGACAGATACGCAGTATTTT. Its protein product is CASSEPARTSGRTDTQYF.